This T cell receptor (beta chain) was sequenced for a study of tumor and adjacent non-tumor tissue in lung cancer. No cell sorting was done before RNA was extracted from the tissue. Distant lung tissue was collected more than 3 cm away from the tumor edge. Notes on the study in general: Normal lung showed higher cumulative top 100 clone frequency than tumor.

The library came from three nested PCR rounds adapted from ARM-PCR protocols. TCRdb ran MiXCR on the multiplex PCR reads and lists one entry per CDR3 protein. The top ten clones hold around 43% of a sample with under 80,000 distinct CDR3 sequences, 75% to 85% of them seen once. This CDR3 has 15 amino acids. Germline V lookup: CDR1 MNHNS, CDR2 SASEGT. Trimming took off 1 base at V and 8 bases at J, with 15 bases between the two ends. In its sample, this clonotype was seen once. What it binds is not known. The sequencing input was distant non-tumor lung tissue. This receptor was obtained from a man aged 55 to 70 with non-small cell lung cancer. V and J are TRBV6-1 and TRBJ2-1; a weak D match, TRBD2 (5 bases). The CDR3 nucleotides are TGTGCCAGCAGTGAAGTCCCGGGATTATGGTATGAGCAGTTCTTC. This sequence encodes CASSEVPGLWYEQFF.